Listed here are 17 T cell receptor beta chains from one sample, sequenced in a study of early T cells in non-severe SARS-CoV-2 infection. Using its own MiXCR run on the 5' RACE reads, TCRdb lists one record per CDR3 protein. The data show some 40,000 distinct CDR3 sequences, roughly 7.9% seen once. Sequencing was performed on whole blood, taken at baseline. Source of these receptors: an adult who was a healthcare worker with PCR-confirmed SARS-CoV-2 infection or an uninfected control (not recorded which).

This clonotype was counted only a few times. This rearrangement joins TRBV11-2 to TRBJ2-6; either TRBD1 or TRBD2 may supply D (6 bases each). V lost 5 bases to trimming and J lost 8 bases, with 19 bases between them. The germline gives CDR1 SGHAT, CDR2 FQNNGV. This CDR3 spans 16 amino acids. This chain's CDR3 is CASSPVGGQRPNVLTF. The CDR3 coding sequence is TGTGCCAGCAGCCCAGTGGGGGGCCAGAGGCCCAACGTCCTGACTTTC.

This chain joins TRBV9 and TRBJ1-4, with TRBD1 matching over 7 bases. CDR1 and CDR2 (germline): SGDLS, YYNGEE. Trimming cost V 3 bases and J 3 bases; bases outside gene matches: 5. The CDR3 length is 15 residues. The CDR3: CASSDDRAANEKLFF. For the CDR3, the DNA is TGTGCCAGCAGCGACGACAGGGCTGCTAATGAAAAACTGTTTTTT. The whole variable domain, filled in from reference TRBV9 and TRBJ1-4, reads DSGVTQTPKHLITATGQRVTLRCSPRSGDLSVYWYQQSLDQGLQFLIQYYNGEERAKGNILERFSAQQFPDLHSELNLSSLELGDSALYFCASSDDRAANEKLFFGSGTQLSVL.

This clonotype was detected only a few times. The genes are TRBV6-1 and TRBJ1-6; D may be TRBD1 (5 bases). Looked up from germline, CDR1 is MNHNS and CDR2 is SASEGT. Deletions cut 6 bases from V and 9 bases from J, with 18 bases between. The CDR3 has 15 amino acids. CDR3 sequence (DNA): TGTGCCAGCAGGGCCCGGGACGCTGAAACTTCACCCCTCCACTTT. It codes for CASRARDAETSPLHF.

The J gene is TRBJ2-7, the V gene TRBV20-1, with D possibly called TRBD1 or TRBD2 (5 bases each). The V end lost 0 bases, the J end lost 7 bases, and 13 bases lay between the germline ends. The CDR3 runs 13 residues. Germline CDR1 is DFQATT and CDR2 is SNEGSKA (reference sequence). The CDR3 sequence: CSARDPGPSEQYF. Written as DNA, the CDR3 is TGCAGTGCTAGAGATCCGGGGCCCTCGGAGCAGTACTTC.

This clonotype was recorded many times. CDR3 loop: CASSQGTGTNYGYTF. The CDR3 DNA reads TGCGCCAGCAGCCAAGGGACAGGGACCAACTATGGCTACACCTTC. The genes are TRBV4-3 and TRBJ1-2, with 8 positions matching TRBD1. This CDR3 spans 15 amino acids. The ends lost 1 base at V and 2 bases at J; junction bases unmatched: 3. CDR1 LGHNA and CDR2 YSLEER come from the germline V gene.

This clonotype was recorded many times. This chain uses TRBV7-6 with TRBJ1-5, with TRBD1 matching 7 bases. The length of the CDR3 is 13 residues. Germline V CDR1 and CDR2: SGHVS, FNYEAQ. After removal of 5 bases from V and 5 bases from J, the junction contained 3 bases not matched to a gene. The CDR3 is CASSARGDQPQHF. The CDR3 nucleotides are TGTGCCAGCAGCGCCAGGGGGGATCAGCCCCAGCATTTT.

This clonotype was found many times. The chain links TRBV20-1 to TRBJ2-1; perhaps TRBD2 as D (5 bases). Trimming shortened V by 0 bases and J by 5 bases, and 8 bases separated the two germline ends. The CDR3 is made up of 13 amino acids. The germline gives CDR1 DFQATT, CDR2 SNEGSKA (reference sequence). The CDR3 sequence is CSAREGVDNEQFF. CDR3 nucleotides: TGCAGTGCTAGAGAGGGAGTCGACAATGAGCAGTTCTTC.

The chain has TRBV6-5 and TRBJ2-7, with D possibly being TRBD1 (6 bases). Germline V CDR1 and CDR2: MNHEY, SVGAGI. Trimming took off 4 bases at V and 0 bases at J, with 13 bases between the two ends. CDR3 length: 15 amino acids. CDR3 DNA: TGTGCCAGCAGTTTGGGACACTTCCCCTCCTACGAGCAGTACTTC. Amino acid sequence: CASSLGHFPSYEQYF.

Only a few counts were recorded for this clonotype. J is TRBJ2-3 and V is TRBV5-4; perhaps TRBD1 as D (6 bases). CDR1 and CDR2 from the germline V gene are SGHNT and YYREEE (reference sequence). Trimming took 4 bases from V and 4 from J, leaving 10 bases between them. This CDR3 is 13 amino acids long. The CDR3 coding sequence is TGTGCCAGCAGCCTGGACAGACCAGATACGCAGTATTTT. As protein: CASSLDRPDTQYF. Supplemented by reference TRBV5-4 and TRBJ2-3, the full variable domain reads ETGVTQSPTHLIKTRGQQVTLRCSSQSGHNTVSWYQQALGQGPQFIFQYYREEENGRGNFPPRFSGLQFPNYSSELNVNALELDDSALYLCASSLDRPDTQYFGPGTRLTVL.

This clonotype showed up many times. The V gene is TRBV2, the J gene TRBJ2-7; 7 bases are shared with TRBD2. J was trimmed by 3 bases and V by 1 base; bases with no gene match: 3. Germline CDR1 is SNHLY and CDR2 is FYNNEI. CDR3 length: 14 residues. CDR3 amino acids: CASSEDGEGYEQYF. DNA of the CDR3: TGTGCCAGCAGTGAAGATGGGGAGGGCTACGAGCAGTACTTC.

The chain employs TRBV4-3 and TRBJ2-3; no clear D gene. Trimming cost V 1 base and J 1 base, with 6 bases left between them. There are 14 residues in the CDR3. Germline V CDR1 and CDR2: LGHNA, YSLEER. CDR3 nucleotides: TGCGCCAGCAGCCAAGGGAAAGGCACAGATACGCAGTATTTT. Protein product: CASSQGKGTDTQYF.

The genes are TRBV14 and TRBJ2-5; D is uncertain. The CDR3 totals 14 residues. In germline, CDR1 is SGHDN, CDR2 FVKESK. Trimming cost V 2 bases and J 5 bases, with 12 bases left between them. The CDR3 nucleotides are TGTGCCAGCAGCCAACTGACCAGGTTGGAGACCCAGTACTTC. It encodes CASSQLTRLETQYF.

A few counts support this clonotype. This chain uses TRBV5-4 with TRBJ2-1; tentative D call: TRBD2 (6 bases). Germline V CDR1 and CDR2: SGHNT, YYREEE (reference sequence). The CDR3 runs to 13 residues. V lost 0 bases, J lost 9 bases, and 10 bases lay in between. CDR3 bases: TGTGCCAGCAGCTTGGTGGGGAGGCGTGAGCAGTTCTTC. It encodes CASSLVGRREQFF.

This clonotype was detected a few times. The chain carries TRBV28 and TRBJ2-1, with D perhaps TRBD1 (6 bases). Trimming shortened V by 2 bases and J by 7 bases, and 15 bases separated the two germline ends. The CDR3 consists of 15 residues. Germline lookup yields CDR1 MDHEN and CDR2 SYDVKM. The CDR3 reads CASSLGQGRVNEQFF. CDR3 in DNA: TGTGCCAGCAGTTTAGGGCAGGGGCGAGTAAATGAGCAGTTCTTC. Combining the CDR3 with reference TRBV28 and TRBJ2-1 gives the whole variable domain DVKVTQSSRYLVKRTGEKVFLECVQDMDHENMFWYRQDPGLGLRLIYFSYDVKMKEKGDIPEGYSVSREKKERFSLILESASTNQTSMYLCASSLGQGRVNEQFFGPGTRLTVL.

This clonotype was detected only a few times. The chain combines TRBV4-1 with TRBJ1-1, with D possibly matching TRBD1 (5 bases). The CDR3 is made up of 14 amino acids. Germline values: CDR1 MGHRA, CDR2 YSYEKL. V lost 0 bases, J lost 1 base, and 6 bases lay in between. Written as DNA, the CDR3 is TGCGCCAGCAGCCAAGATAGGGGGAACACTGAAGCTTTCTTT. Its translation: CASSQDRGNTEAFF.

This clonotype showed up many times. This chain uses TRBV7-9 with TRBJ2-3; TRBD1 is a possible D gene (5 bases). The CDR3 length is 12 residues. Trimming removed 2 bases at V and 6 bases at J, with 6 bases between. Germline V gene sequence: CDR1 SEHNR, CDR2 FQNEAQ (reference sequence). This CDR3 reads CASSLKGDTQYF. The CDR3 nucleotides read TGTGCCAGCAGCTTAAAGGGGGATACGCAGTATTTT.

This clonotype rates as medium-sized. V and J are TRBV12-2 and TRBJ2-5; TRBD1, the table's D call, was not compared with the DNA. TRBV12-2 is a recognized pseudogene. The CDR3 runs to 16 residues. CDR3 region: CASHQKGDSWPETQYF. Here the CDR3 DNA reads TGTGCAAGTCACCAAAAAGGAGACAGCTGGCCAGAGACCCAGTACTTC.